The 28 T cell receptor beta chains listed next were all sequenced from one sample in a study of shared clonotypes between healthy human individuals. The assay was immunoSEQ multiplex PCR, and TCRdb's table has in-frame clones only and misses some. The sample consists of 1.4 million to 1.5 million clones, approximately 97% of them appearing once. Sequencing was performed on naive CD4+ T cells sorted from blood. Specified subset: CD45RA+ positively selected. All receptors come from a man aged 25-45 years in good health.

The V gene is TRBV18, the J gene TRBJ1-2; TRBD1 matches at 7 bases. Germline V gene lookup returns CDR1 KGHSH and CDR2 LQKENI. V dropped 2 bases and J dropped 0; count of bases not matched to a gene: 6. The length of the CDR3 is 16 residues. The chain's CDR3 is CASSPATDRPNYGYTF. For the CDR3, the DNA is TGTGCCAGCTCACCAGCGACGGACAGGCCTAACTATGGCTACACCTTC.

J is TRBJ1-2 and V is TRBV19; 9 bases fit TRBD1. This CDR3 has 16 residues. Trimming removed 6 bases from V and 4 bases from J; junction bases left unmatched: 12. Germline V gene sequence: CDR1 LNHDA, CDR2 SQIVND (reference sequence). DNA for the CDR3: TGTGCCAGTAGGGAGAGGAAAACAGGGGGCGGCTATGGCTACACCTTC. Protein product: CASRERKTGGGYGYTF.

CDR3 region: CASSTRLAGLTINEQFF. In nucleotides, the CDR3 is TGCGCCAGCAGCACCCGACTAGCGGGTCTGACGATCAATGAGCAGTTCTTC. V usage is TRBV5-1 and J usage is TRBJ2-1, with 10 bases identical to TRBD2. Germline CDR1 is SGHRS and CDR2 is YFSETQ. This CDR3 spans 17 amino acids. Trimming removed 4 bases from V and 6 bases from J; junction bases left unmatched: 13.

This clone was observed a single time. This specimen includes other DNA sequences encoding the same CDR3. The chain employs TRBV5-1 and TRBJ2-1; the D is unclear. V gave up 1 base and J gave up 0 bases, with 8 bases separating them. From germline, CDR1 is SGHRS and CDR2 YFSETQ. The CDR3 contains 15 residues. CDR3 in DNA: TGCGCCAGCAGCTTGACACAGAGCTCCTACAATGAGCAGTTCTTC. Translated: CASSLTQSSYNEQFF.

The chain couples TRBV28 to TRBJ2-5, with TRBD2 matching over 10 bases. The V gene end was trimmed by 5 bases and the J gene end by 3 bases; junction bases not matched to a gene: 6. The CDR3 is 15 amino acids. Germline CDR1 MDHEN, CDR2 SYDVKM. The chain's CDR3 is CASSPSGSRKETQYF. The CDR3 DNA reads as TGTGCCAGCAGTCCTAGCGGGAGCCGGAAAGAGACCCAGTACTTC.

The chain couples TRBV4-1 to TRBJ2-3; TRBD1 matches at 8 bases. Germline V lookup: CDR1 MGHRA, CDR2 YSYEKL. Losses at the gene ends were 3 bases for V and 4 bases for J; bases not matched to a gene: 18. The CDR3 consists of 19 residues. The CDR3 reads CASSHPRDRKVSHADTQYF. The CDR3 DNA follows: TGCGCCAGCAGCCATCCACGGGACAGGAAAGTTTCGCACGCAGATACGCAGTATTTT.

Only one count was recorded for this clone. The genes are TRBV9 and TRBJ2-3, with D unclear. CDR3 length equals 16 residues. V lost 0 bases, J lost 0 bases, and 11 bases lay in between. Germline loops: CDR1 SGDLS, CDR2 YYNGEE. The CDR3 coding sequence is TGTGCCAGCAGCGTAGTTGCGGCGGCTAGCACAGATACGCAGTATTTT. Its translation is CASSVVAAASTDTQYF.

This chain connects TRBV7-9 to TRBJ2-5; 8 nucleotides match TRBD1. Germline V gene data show CDR1 as SEHNR and CDR2 as FQNEAQ (reference sequence). CDR3 size: 14 residues. Trimming at V came to 3 bases and at J to 5 bases, leaving 5 bases not matched to a gene. CDR3 loop: CASSFQGAWETQYF. CDR3 bases: TGTGCCAGCAGCTTTCAGGGGGCTTGGGAGACCCAGTACTTC.

The J gene is TRBJ2-2, the V gene TRBV6-5; no firm D call. The CDR3 loop spans 13 amino acids. Trimming shortened V by 6 bases and J by 2 bases, and 7 bases separated the two germline ends. Germline CDR1 MNHEY, CDR2 SVGAGI. Here the CDR3 DNA reads TGTGCCAGCAGCACAACCAACACCGGGGAGCTGTTTTTT. This gives the protein CASSTTNTGELFF.

V is TRBV5-1 and J is TRBJ2-2; 9 bases line up with TRBD2. Germline assignment: CDR1 SGHRS and CDR2 YFSETQ. This CDR3 region has 16 residues. V was clipped by 4 bases and J by 4 bases; unmatched bases: 8. CDR3 nucleotides: TGCGCCAGCAGCATATATAGCGGGAGTGGCACCGGGGAGCTGTTTTTT. Translation gives CASSIYSGSGTGELFF.

The CDR3 here is CASSVGREQYF. The CDR3 bases are TGTGCCAGCAGTGTTGGGCGCGAGCAGTACTTC. The V gene is TRBV6-1, the J gene TRBJ2-7; D ambiguous. The V end was cut by 4 bases, the J end by 6 bases, with 7 bases between. Germline V gives CDR1 MNHNS, CDR2 SASEGT. The CDR3 length is 11 residues.

V gene TRBV6-6 combines with J gene TRBJ2-7; weak D call: TRBD1 (5 bases). V was pared by 5 bases and J by 7 bases, with 18 bases between. CDR3 size: 14 residues. CDR1 is MNHNY and CDR2 is SVGAGI in the germline V gene (reference sequence). As DNA, the CDR3 is TGTGCCAGCAGTCCCGGACCGAATTCAGGGGAGCAGTACTTC. Its protein product is CASSPGPNSGEQYF.

The V gene is TRBV6-1, the J gene TRBJ2-7; D gene unclear. V was trimmed by 5 bases and J by 0 bases, leaving 8 bases between them. The CDR3 is made up of 13 amino acids. The germline gives CDR1 MNHNS, CDR2 SASEGT. The CDR3 DNA sequence: TGTGCCAGCAGTCTTCGGTTCTCCTACGAGCAGTACTTC. Its protein product is CASSLRFSYEQYF.

The V call is TRBV5-4, the J call TRBJ2-3; D unclear. Per the germline V gene, CDR1 is SGHNT and CDR2 is YYREEE (reference sequence). V was trimmed by 2 bases and J by 6 bases, leaving 4 bases between them. The CDR3 is made up of 11 amino acids. The CDR3, as DNA: TGTGCCAGCAGCTTCCAGGATACGCAGTATTTT. Amino acid sequence: CASSFQDTQYF.

As for this clone: Other DNA sequences of this sample code for an identical CDR3. The gene calls are TRBV2 and TRBJ2-7; D is ambiguous. The CDR3 covers 12 residues. Germline CDR1 and CDR2: SNHLY and FYNNEI. V was shortened by 7 bases and J by 1 base, with 8 bases between the two germline ends. DNA for the CDR3: TGTGCCAGCATGGAGAGATCCTACGAGCAGTACTTC. Protein sequence: CASMERSYEQYF.

This chain connects TRBV5-1 to TRBJ1-2, with TRBD1 matching over 9 bases. V dropped 4 bases and J dropped 1; count of bases not matched to a gene: 8. Germline V gene sequence: CDR1 SGHRS, CDR2 YFSETQ. The CDR3 is 16 amino acids. CDR3 residues: CASSPRGQGSNYGYTF. CDR3 DNA: TGCGCCAGCAGCCCCCGCGGACAGGGGAGTAACTATGGCTACACCTTC.

The J gene is TRBJ2-2, the V gene TRBV5-1; 12 bases fit TRBD2. V lost 3 bases and J lost 6; bases outside the gene matches: 6. The CDR3 consists of 16 residues. The germline gives CDR1 SGHRS, CDR2 YFSETQ. CDR3 coding DNA: TGCGCCAGCAGCTGGACCGGGACTAGCGGGTCCGGGGAGCTGTTTTTT. This codes for CASSWTGTSGSGELFF.

V and J are TRBV29-1 and TRBJ2-5; a possible D gene is TRBD2 (5 bases). The CDR3 sequence is 13 residues long. The germline V gene encodes CDR1 SQVTM and CDR2 ANQGSEA. Deletions cut 7 bases from V and 3 bases from J, with 15 bases between. The CDR3 spells CSAVRGLEETQYF. CDR3 nucleotide sequence: TGCAGCGCCGTGCGAGGGTTGGAAGAGACCCAGTACTTC.

A remark on this clone: Additional DNA sequences in this sample encode the identical CDR3. The rearrangement uses TRBV18 and TRBJ1-3, with TRBD1 matching 7 bases. The V gene end was trimmed by 3 bases and the J gene end by 0 bases; junction bases not matched to a gene: 5. Germline V gene sequence: CDR1 KGHSH, CDR2 LQKENI. The CDR3 runs 16 residues. CDR3 coding DNA: TGTGCCAGCTCACCGCCGGGACAGAGCTCTGGAAACACCATATATTTT. Protein sequence: CASSPPGQSSGNTIYF.

The chain combines TRBV7-2 with TRBJ2-7; D is uncertain. The germline gives CDR1 SGHTA, CDR2 FQGNSA. The CDR3 loop spans 16 amino acids. Trimming left V 0 bases short and J 5 bases short, with 17 bases between. CDR3 protein: CASSLAWSVNTHEQYF. CDR3 in DNA: TGTGCCAGCAGCTTAGCTTGGTCTGTTAATACCCACGAGCAGTACTTC.

The CDR3 nucleotides read TGTGCCAGCAGCGTTAGCGGGAGCTCCTACGAGCAGTACTTC. It codes for CASSVSGSSYEQYF. The genes are TRBV7-3 and TRBJ2-7; 9 bases map to TRBD2. Germline values: CDR1 SGHTA, CDR2 FQGTGA. The CDR3 runs to 14 residues. The ends lost 5 bases at V and 0 bases at J; junction bases unmatched: 2.

V is TRBV2 and J is TRBJ2-5; 9 bases are a match to TRBD2. CDR1 and CDR2 from the germline V gene are SNHLY and FYNNEI. This CDR3 contains 16 residues. V was pared by 0 bases and J by 5 bases, with 7 bases of the junction left unmatched. CDR3 sequence (DNA): TGTGCCAGCAGTGAAGCGGTGATAGCGGGAGTGGAGACCCAGTACTTC. It yields the protein CASSEAVIAGVETQYF.

The chain carries TRBV2 and TRBJ2-7; maybe TRBD2 (7 bases). The germline CDR1 and CDR2 sequences are SNHLY and FYNNEI. V was clipped by 7 bases and J by 5 bases, with 30 bases between them. The CDR3 runs 18 residues. CDR3 region: CASILRGGGPSSYNEQYF. CDR3 nucleotides: TGTGCCAGCATCCTTAGGGGGGGAGGGCCCTCCTCCTACAACGAGCAGTACTTC.

CDR3 protein: CASSLGGRGHDTQYF. CDR3 DNA: TGTGCCAGCAGCTTAGGTGGCAGGGGGCACGATACGCAGTATTTT. The chain is built from TRBV7-2 and TRBJ2-3, with TRBD1 matching 8 bases. V shed 1 base and J 6 bases; nucleotides not matched to a gene: 6. CDR3 length: 15 amino acids. Germline V gives CDR1 SGHTA, CDR2 FQGNSA.

The chain couples TRBV27 to TRBJ2-7, with 8 bases that match TRBD1. This CDR3 spans 14 amino acids. Germline V gives CDR1 MNHEY, CDR2 SMNVEV (reference sequence). J was trimmed by 3 bases and V by 4 bases; bases with no gene match: 5. CDR3 coding DNA: TGTGCCAGCAGTTGGGACAGGAGGGGCTACGAGCAGTACTTC. Translation gives CASSWDRRGYEQYF.

The chain employs TRBV28 and TRBJ1-5; possibly TRBD1 for D (5 bases). V gave up 3 bases and J gave up 1 base, with 10 bases separating them. The CDR3 loop spans 15 amino acids. Looked up from germline, CDR1 is MDHEN and CDR2 is SYDVKM. The CDR3 spells CASSFSQGSNQPQHF. The CDR3 DNA reads TGTGCCAGCAGTTTTTCCCAGGGAAGCAATCAGCCCCAGCATTTT.

A single count supports this clone. The chain joins TRBV20-1 to TRBJ1-5, with D maybe TRBD1 (5 bases). CDR3 length: 10 residues. The V gene lost 6 bases and the J gene lost 6 bases, with 6 bases spanning the gap. Germline V gives CDR1 DFQATT, CDR2 SNEGSKA (reference sequence). CDR3: CSAQGQPQHF. The CDR3 DNA follows: TGCAGTGCCCAGGGTCAGCCCCAGCATTTT.

The chain combines TRBV7-8 with TRBJ2-6; D unclear. Germline V lookup: CDR1 SGHVS, CDR2 FQNEAQ. The CDR3 totals 15 residues. Between the trimmed V and J ends, which lost 1 base and 0 bases, there was a span of 4 bases. Here the CDR3 reads CASSLGTSGANVLTF. The DNA for the CDR3 is TGTGCCAGCAGCTTAGGTACCTCTGGGGCCAACGTCCTGACTTTC.